What follows describes a single T cell receptor (beta chain). The antigen is undetermined. This specimen includes other DNA sequences encoding the same CDR3. The CDR3 loop spans 13 amino acids. Germline V lookup: CDR1 GTSNPN, CDR2 SVGIG (reference sequence). V was cut by 0 bases and J by 2 bases, with 7 bases left in between. These data belong to a study of shared clonotypes between healthy human individuals. The study's findings and limits: Generally, naive subsets (rather than memory subsets) showed larger estimated richness.

CD8 cells classed as naive were CD45RO-negative and positively selected for CCR7, excluding terminally differentiated effector memory CD45RA+ cells. Sequenced by immunoSEQ multiplex PCR; TCRdb stores in-frame clones only, minus some. This table has roughly 600,000 clones, roughly 98% appearing once. Sequencing used naive CD8+ T cells sorted from blood. This sequence originates from a man aged 30 to 39 in good health. The chain recombines TRBV30 with TRBJ2-5; no firm D call. CDR3 bases: TGTGCCTGGAGTGTAGGAACTCAAGAGACCCAGTACTTC. Its translation: CAWSVGTQETQYF.